One and the same sample provided the 26 T cell receptor beta chains below, sequenced in a study of T cell responses to AZD1222 COVID-19 vaccine. Produced via immunoSEQ multiplex PCR; TCRdb's table is partial and in-frame only. The sample contains around 150,000 clones, around 84% of which appear only once. The sequenced sample was peripheral blood, obtained on day 0 of AZD1222 vaccination. Receptors originate from an adult in good health.

Notes on this clone: Other DNA sequences from this sample encode an identical CDR3 as well. The rearrangement uses TRBV27 and TRBJ2-1; 15 bases map to TRBD2. Germline trimming cut 5 bases from V and 9 bases from J; bases unmatched to any gene: 2. This CDR3 has 14 residues. Germline V lookup: CDR1 MNHEY, CDR2 SMNVEV (reference sequence). The CDR3 DNA is TGTGCCAGCAGTCTGGGACTAGCGGGAGGTGAGCAGTTCTTC. It yields the protein CASSLGLAGGEQFF.

The chain uses TRBV5-8 and TRBJ2-3, with 7 bases lining up with TRBD2. Per germline, CDR1 SGHTS and CDR2 YDEGEE. The CDR3 covers 17 residues. Trimming took 3 bases from V and 1 from J; bases not matched to a gene: 11. The CDR3: CASSWALASGGTDTQYF. CDR3 bases: TGTGCCAGCAGCTGGGCCTTGGCGAGCGGGGGCACAGATACGCAGTATTTT.

The rearrangement uses TRBV6-5 and TRBJ1-3; D possibly corresponds to TRBD1 (5 bases). V was cut by 6 bases and J by 1 base, with 10 bases left in between. Germline V gives CDR1 MNHEY, CDR2 SVGAGI. The CDR3 runs 14 residues. CDR3 in amino acids: CASSRRVSGNTIYF. The DNA for the CDR3 is TGTGCCAGCAGCCGCAGGGTTTCTGGAAACACCATATATTTT.

The V gene is TRBV27, the J gene TRBJ1-6, with a tentative D call TRBD1 (6 bases). The CDR3 sequence is 15 residues long. V lost 4 bases to trimming and J lost 3 bases, with 10 bases between them. Germline loops: CDR1 MNHEY, CDR2 SMNVEV (reference sequence). Here the CDR3 DNA reads TGTGCCAGCAGTTCCGGACAGCGCTATAATTCACCCCTCCACTTT. As protein: CASSSGQRYNSPLHF.

Details on this clone: An end of the junction does not agree with germline; a read error may underlie this. The CDR3 reads CAWSPSTGSNYF. Written as DNA, the CDR3 is TGTGCCTGGAGTCCCTCGACAGGGAGTAATTATTTT. This chain joins TRBV30 and TRBJ1-4, with 7 nucleotides matching TRBD1. This CDR3 region has 12 residues. Germline V gene lookup returns CDR1 GTSNPN and CDR2 SVGIG (reference sequence).

CDR3 in amino acids: CASNQRGYNEQFF. DNA of the CDR3: TGTGCCAGCAATCAGCGGGGCTACAATGAGCAGTTCTTC. The chain recombines TRBV2 with TRBJ2-1, with 7 bases that match TRBD2. Looked up from germline, CDR1 is SNHLY and CDR2 is FYNNEI. CDR3 length equals 13 residues. Trimming cost V 7 bases and J 3 bases; bases outside gene matches: 3. Full variable domain (missing parts from reference TRBV2 and TRBJ2-1): EPEVTQTPSHQVTQMGQEVILRCVPISNHLYFYWYRQILGQKVEFLVSFYNNEISEKSEIFDDQFSVERPDGSNFTLKIRSTKLEDSAMYFCASNQRGYNEQFFGPGTRLTVL.

The chain carries TRBV28 and TRBJ2-7; the D call may be TRBD1 or TRBD2 (6 bases each). Trimming shortened V by 5 bases and J by 3 bases, and 14 bases separated the two germline ends. This CDR3 has 14 amino acids. Germline CDR1 is MDHEN and CDR2 is SYDVKM. Here the CDR3 DNA reads TGTGCCAGCAGTGAGGGGGGCAGGATCTACGAGCAGTACTTC. This sequence encodes CASSEGGRIYEQYF.

The chain employs TRBV9 and TRBJ2-4, with D perhaps being TRBD1 or TRBD2 (5 bases each). Germline V gene lookup returns CDR1 SGDLS and CDR2 YYNGEE. V lost 1 base to trimming and J lost 9 bases, with 17 bases between them. The length of the CDR3 is 15 residues. CDR3 sequence (DNA): TGTGCCAGCAGCGTAAGTGGACAATCCGGGGCCATTCAGTACTTC. The encoded protein is CASSVSGQSGAIQYF. Based on the CDR3 plus reference TRBV9 and TRBJ2-4, the full variable domain is DSGVTQTPKHLITATGQRVTLRCSPRSGDLSVYWYQQSLDQGLQFLIQYYNGEERAKGNILERFSAQQFPDLHSELNLSSLELGDSALYFCASSVSGQSGAIQYFGAGTRLSVL.

The chain couples TRBV27 to TRBJ2-7, with D possibly being TRBD1 (5 bases). V lost 6 bases and J lost 2, with 14 bases in between. The CDR3 contains 14 residues. Germline V gives CDR1 MNHEY, CDR2 SMNVEV (reference sequence). The CDR3 loop is CASRQGPSPYEQYF. CDR3 bases: TGTGCCAGCAGGCAGGGCCCGTCCCCCTACGAGCAGTACTTC.

The CDR3 loop is CASSVASGSESPLHF. The DNA for the CDR3 is TGTGCCAGCAGCGTAGCTTCGGGCAGCGAATCACCCCTCCACTTT. The chain employs TRBV9 and TRBJ1-6; D not resolved. The length of the CDR3 is 15 residues. Trimming took 0 bases from V and 10 from J, leaving 14 bases between them. Per the germline V gene, CDR1 is SGDLS and CDR2 is YYNGEE.

Here the CDR3 reads CASSLPGQSLEGYTF. CDR3 sequence (DNA): TGTGCCAGCAGCCTGCCGGGACAGAGTCTAGAGGGCTACACCTTC. V gene TRBV3-1 (or the pseudogene TRBV3-2) combines with J gene TRBJ1-2; 7 bases agree with TRBD1. Trimming cost V 4 bases and J 8 bases; bases outside gene matches: 13. This CDR3 spans 15 amino acids. Germline lookup yields CDR1 LGHDT and CDR2 YNNKEL (reference sequence).

V gene TRBV28 combines with J gene TRBJ1-2; D gene uncertain. V was clipped by 7 bases and J by 4 bases, with 16 bases between them. This CDR3 contains 14 residues. Germline V gives CDR1 MDHEN, CDR2 SYDVKM. The CDR3 nucleotides read TGTGCCAGCATCCCGACGGGCGGAACCTATGGCTACACCTTC. Its protein product is CASIPTGGTYGYTF.

The gene calls are TRBV5-1 and TRBJ2-7; no clear D gene. The V end lost 0 bases, the J end lost 6 bases, and 16 bases lay between the germline ends. Per the germline V gene, CDR1 is SGHRS and CDR2 is YFSETQ. CDR3 length equals 15 residues. The CDR3 nucleotides read TGCGCCAGCAGCTTGGTTCGCCGAGAGTCAGTCGAGCAGTACTTC. Translation gives CASSLVRRESVEQYF.

V gene TRBV2 combines with J gene TRBJ2-2, with D possibly being TRBD2 (5 bases). The CDR3 totals 15 residues. V shed 2 bases and J shed 4 bases, with 11 bases lying between them. CDR1 SNHLY and CDR2 FYNNEI come from the germline V gene. In nucleotides, the CDR3 is TGTGCCAGCAGTGAATCGGGATTACCCACCGGGGAGCTGTTTTTT. It translates to CASSESGLPTGELFF.

The chain recombines TRBV7-6 with TRBJ2-2; a possible D gene is TRBD2 (5 bases). V lost 2 bases, J lost 1 base, and 8 bases lay in between. CDR1 and CDR2 from the germline V gene are SGHVS and FNYEAQ. The CDR3 consists of 15 residues. The CDR3 here is CASSLLGENTGELFF. The CDR3 nucleotides read TGTGCCAGCAGCTTATTGGGAGAGAACACCGGGGAGCTGTTTTTT.

The chain joins TRBV6-5 to TRBJ1-6, with D perhaps TRBD1 (6 bases). Trimming took off 2 bases at V and 9 bases at J, with 17 bases between the two ends. This CDR3 has 16 amino acids. Per the germline V gene, CDR1 is MNHEY and CDR2 is SVGAGI. The CDR3 loop reads CASSYSRGAISSPLHF. CDR3 sequence (DNA): TGTGCCAGCAGTTACAGCAGGGGCGCCATAAGTTCACCCCTCCACTTT.

This clone was detected once. The V call is TRBV2, the J call TRBJ2-3; D ambiguous. Germline CDR1 reads SNHLY; CDR2 reads FYNNEI. This CDR3 region has 12 residues. Trimming took off 6 bases at V and 1 base at J, with 5 bases between the two ends. The CDR3, as DNA: TGTGCCAGCAGGGATCGCACAGATACGCAGTATTTT. This translates into CASRDRTDTQYF.

The chain employs TRBV15 and TRBJ2-1; D is unresolved. This CDR3 has 12 amino acids. The V end lost 5 bases, the J end lost 10 bases, and 12 bases lay between the germline ends. Germline V CDR1 and CDR2: LNHNV, YYDKDF (reference sequence). DNA of the CDR3: TGTGCCACCAGCCGTAGTGGTGCAGAGCAGTTCTTC. Its protein product is CATSRSGAEQFF.

V and J are TRBV28 and TRBJ1-2; a weak D match, TRBD1 (5 bases). CDR1 and CDR2 (germline): MDHEN, SYDVKM. The ends were cut back, 6 bases at V and 5 bases at J, with 16 bases in the middle. The CDR3 spans 14 residues. The CDR3 region is CASRTPDKPYGYTF. The CDR3 nucleotides read TGTGCCAGCAGAACACCGGACAAGCCATATGGCTACACCTTC.

This chain joins TRBV12-3 or TRBV12-4 and TRBJ1-1; D uncertain. The CDR3 length is 13 residues. The V end was cut by 6 bases, the J end by 5 bases, with 13 bases between. CDR3: CASRTTVITEAFF. The CDR3 coding sequence is TGTGCCAGCAGAACCACAGTTATAACTGAAGCTTTCTTT.

This clone was observed a single time. The CDR3 loop reads CASSPRALPNNEQFF. The CDR3 DNA reads TGTGCCAGCAGTCCGCGGGCCTTGCCCAACAATGAGCAGTTCTTC. This rearrangement joins TRBV28 to TRBJ2-1, with D possibly being TRBD2 (5 bases). Germline CDR1 is MDHEN and CDR2 is SYDVKM. This CDR3 is built from 15 residues. Trimming shortened V by 5 bases and J by 5 bases, and 16 bases separated the two germline ends.

V and J are TRBV18 and TRBJ2-7, with TRBD1 matching 7 bases. V gave up 6 bases and J gave up 4 bases; unmatched junction bases: 3. The CDR3 extends over 12 amino acids. Germline V CDR1 and CDR2: KGHSH, LQKENI. The CDR3 sequence is CASSRGMYEQYF. The CDR3 DNA follows: TGTGCCAGCTCCAGGGGGATGTACGAGCAGTACTTC.

V usage is TRBV7-3 and J usage is TRBJ2-1; either TRBD1 or TRBD2 may supply D (5 bases each). The germline gives CDR1 SGHTA, CDR2 FQGTGA. Trimming removed 5 bases at V and 6 bases at J, with 14 bases between. The CDR3 is made up of 14 amino acids. CDR3 nucleotides: TGTGCCAGCAGCCCCATGAATGGGGGCAATGAGCAGTTCTTC. This sequence encodes CASSPMNGGNEQFF.

This clone was observed once. The rearrangement joins TRBV7-2 to TRBJ2-3; D could derive from TRBD1 or TRBD2 (7 bases each). This CDR3 is built from 16 residues. The V and J ends lost 2 bases and 4 bases respectively, with 16 bases between them. Germline lookup yields CDR1 SGHTA and CDR2 FQGNSA. The CDR3 DNA reads as TGTGCCAGCAGCTTACGGACAGGACGGGGGGCAGATACGCAGTATTTT. Translation gives CASSLRTGRGADTQYF.

This clone came up once. The chain recombines TRBV2 with TRBJ2-7; weak D call: TRBD1 (6 bases). V lost 6 bases and J 1 base, leaving 13 bases between the germline ends. Germline CDR1 and CDR2: SNHLY and FYNNEI. The CDR3 contains 14 residues. This CDR3 reads CASRDSRLSYEQYF. In DNA, the CDR3 is TGTGCCAGCAGGGACAGTCGACTATCCTACGAGCAGTACTTC.

The chain recombines TRBV29-1 with TRBJ1-1; no firm D call. The CDR3 totals 14 residues. Trimming pared 0 bases from V and 3 bases from J, leaving 11 bases between. Germline V gene lookup returns CDR1 SQVTM and CDR2 ANQGSEA. Here the CDR3 reads CSVEDLAPYTEAFF. The CDR3, as DNA: TGCAGCGTTGAAGATCTGGCTCCCTACACTGAAGCTTTCTTT.